What follows are 23 T cell receptor beta chains derived from one specimen sequenced in a study of tumor-infiltrating lymphocytes in localized non-small cell lung cancer. Measured with immunoSEQ multiplex PCR; TCRdb has only the in-frame clones, and not every one. The data show 15,000 or so clones, approximately 79% seen once. The sample consisted of lung tumor tissue. Receptor source: a human donor with non-small cell lung cancer.

This clone is a singleton in its sample. The CDR3 region has the DNA TGTGCCAGCAGTGAAACGCACCGACAGGGTCAGCCCCAGCATTTT. The encoded protein is CASSETHRQGQPQHF. The chain employs TRBV2 and TRBJ1-5; 7 bases line up with TRBD1. The germline V gene encodes CDR1 SNHLY and CDR2 FYNNEI. V gave up 2 bases and J gave up 6 bases; unmatched junction bases: 7. The CDR3 sequence is 15 residues long.

The chain joins TRBV5-6 to TRBJ2-5, with TRBD2 identical over 7 bases. V shed 0 bases and J 4 bases; nucleotides not matched to a gene: 3. This CDR3 has 14 residues. In germline, CDR1 is SGHDT, CDR2 YYEEEE. CDR3 DNA sequence: TGTGCCAGCAGCTTGGTTATAGCGGGAGAGACCCAGTACTTC. Translating gives CASSLVIAGETQYF.

This clone was observed a few times. The J gene is TRBJ2-7, the V gene TRBV7-2; possibly TRBD1 for D (6 bases). This CDR3 contains 14 residues. The germline V gene encodes CDR1 SGHTA and CDR2 FQGNSA. Trimming left V 8 bases short and J 0 bases short, with 14 bases between. CDR3 amino acids: CASRGAGASYEQYF. Written as DNA, the CDR3 is TGTGCCAGCCGTGGGGCAGGGGCCTCCTACGAGCAGTACTTC.

In this sample, this clone turned up a few times. As DNA, the CDR3 is TGTGCCAGCAGGGAGGGGTTTGGGGGCACGGAGACCCAGTACTTC. Its protein product is CASREGFGGTETQYF. The V call is TRBV2, the J call TRBJ2-5, with D possibly being TRBD1 or TRBD2 (6 bases each). Germline assignment: CDR1 SNHLY and CDR2 FYNNEI. CDR3 length equals 15 residues. V lost 6 bases, J lost 5 bases, and 19 bases lay in between.

V and J are TRBV6-5 and TRBJ1-3; D not resolved. Germline V gene data show CDR1 as MNHEY and CDR2 as SVGAGI. With 0 bases removed from V and 0 bases from J, the gap between germline ends came to 9 bases. CDR3 size: 16 residues. CDR3 DNA: TGTGCCAGCAGTTACTCACCTCTTCTCTCTGGAAACACCATATATTTT. Amino acids: CASSYSPLLSGNTIYF.

The V and J genes are TRBV20-1 and TRBJ1-1; TRBD1 aligns across 8 bases. Germline CDR1 is DFQATT and CDR2 is SNEGSKA (reference sequence). CDR3 length equals 11 residues. The trim removed 3 bases at V and 7 bases at J, leaving 1 base unmatched. The CDR3 sequence: CSASDRGEAFF. The CDR3 DNA reads TGCAGTGCTAGCGACAGGGGTGAAGCTTTCTTT.

This chain joins TRBV6-6 and TRBJ2-5; D is uncertain. This CDR3 is 12 amino acids long. V shed 2 bases and J shed 6 bases, with 7 bases lying between them. Germline V CDR1 and CDR2: MNHNY, SVGAGI (reference sequence). In DNA form, the CDR3 reads TGTGCCAGCAGTTACCCAGACCAGACCCAGTACTTC. Encoded protein: CASSYPDQTQYF.

The V gene is TRBV18, the J gene TRBJ2-2; D remains unclear. V was cut by 9 bases and J by 6 bases, with 11 bases left in between. Germline V gene lookup returns CDR1 KGHSH and CDR2 LQKENI. The CDR3 length is 12 residues. CDR3 loop: CASSIRAGELFF. Written as DNA, the CDR3 is TGTGCCAGTTCCATTCGCGCCGGGGAGCTGTTTTTT.

This clone was counted a single time. In the same sample, other DNA sequences code for this CDR3. The chain recombines TRBV20-1 with TRBJ2-5, with D hard to call. The V and J ends lost 3 bases and 5 bases respectively, with 7 bases between them. CDR1 and CDR2 (germline): DFQATT, SNEGSKA (reference sequence). This CDR3 is built from 11 residues. For the CDR3, the DNA is TGCAGTGCTAGGTTACTCGAGACCCAGTACTTC. Its translation: CSARLLETQYF.

The chain recombines TRBV27 with TRBJ2-5; the D gene is possibly TRBD2 (6 bases). V was clipped by 0 bases and J by 10 bases, with 15 bases between them. Germline V CDR1 and CDR2: MNHEY, SMNVEV (reference sequence). This CDR3 comprises 14 residues. This chain's CDR3 is CASSLSVRPRDQYF. DNA for the CDR3: TGTGCCAGCAGTTTATCGGTCCGCCCGCGGGACCAGTACTTC.

The rearrangement uses TRBV6-5 and TRBJ2-1; 9 bases align to TRBD2. Germline CDR1 reads MNHEY; CDR2 reads SVGAGI. Trimming removed 7 bases from V and 9 bases from J; junction bases left unmatched: 4. This CDR3 region has 12 residues. The CDR3 DNA reads TGTGCCAGCACTCCAGCGGGAGGTGAGCAGTTCTTC. Its translation: CASTPAGGEQFF.

The chain couples TRBV5-1 to TRBJ2-2; 9 bases map to TRBD2. This CDR3 is built from 14 residues. The V gene end was trimmed by 4 bases and the J gene end by 4 bases; junction bases not matched to a gene: 2. The germline gives CDR1 SGHRS, CDR2 YFSETQ. CDR3 DNA sequence: TGCGCCAGCAGCCAGGGACTAGCCACCGGGGAGCTGTTTTTT. This codes for CASSQGLATGELFF. The complete variable domain, with remaining parts taken from reference TRBV5-1 and TRBJ2-2, reads KAGVTQTPRYLIKTRGQQVTLSCSPISGHRSVSWYQQTPGQGLQFLFEYFSETQRNKGNFPGRFSGRQFSNSRSEMNVSTLELGDSALYLCASSQGLATGELFFGEGSRLTVL.

The V gene is TRBV9, the J gene TRBJ1-4; possible D gene TRBD1, 6 bases. Germline V lookup: CDR1 SGDLS, CDR2 YYNGEE. The CDR3 consists of 15 residues. With 0 bases removed from V and 7 bases from J, the gap between germline ends came to 13 bases. Written as DNA, the CDR3 is TGTGCCAGCAGCGTAGTGGGGGCGCGGGGTGAAAAACTGTTTTTT. Translation: CASSVVGARGEKLFF. The complete variable domain, with remaining parts taken from reference TRBV9 and TRBJ1-4, reads DSGVTQTPKHLITATGQRVTLRCSPRSGDLSVYWYQQSLDQGLQFLIQYYNGEERAKGNILERFSAQQFPDLHSELNLSSLELGDSALYFCASSVVGARGEKLFFGSGTQLSVL.

This clone ranks as medium-sized (0.01 to 0.1%). The gene calls are TRBV7-8 and TRBJ1-2; D is possibly TRBD1 (6 bases). CDR1 is SGHVS and CDR2 is FQNEAQ in the germline V gene. The V end lost 3 bases, the J end lost 3 bases, and 8 bases lay between the germline ends. This CDR3 spans 13 amino acids. The CDR3 is CASSFNRDYGYTF. CDR3 DNA: TGTGCCAGCAGCTTTAACAGGGACTATGGCTACACCTTC.

The chain uses TRBV9 and TRBJ1-2; D is perhaps TRBD1 (5 bases). Germline V gene lookup returns CDR1 SGDLS and CDR2 YYNGEE. The CDR3 totals 15 residues. With 4 bases removed from V and 4 bases from J, the gap between germline ends came to 17 bases. The CDR3 sequence is CASSPRQSRGYGYTF. CDR3 coding DNA: TGTGCCAGCAGCCCCCGACAGAGCCGGGGCTATGGCTACACCTTC.

The rearrangement links TRBV6-4 to TRBJ2-3, with a possible D match to TRBD1 (6 bases). The V gene lost 5 bases and the J gene lost 2 bases, with 8 bases spanning the gap. The V gene's germline CDR1 is MRHNA and CDR2 SNTAGT. The CDR3 runs 13 residues. CDR3 sequence reads: CASSRDTTDTQYF. The CDR3, as DNA: TGTGCCAGCAGTAGGGACACCACAGATACGCAGTATTTT.

This clone was found once. The chain employs TRBV30 and TRBJ1-4, with 9 bases identical to TRBD1. Germline V gene lookup returns CDR1 GTSNPN and CDR2 SVGIG (reference sequence). Unmatched junction bases numbered 5, after V lost 7 bases and J lost 8 bases. The CDR3 length is 12 residues. The CDR3 region has the DNA TGTGCCTTTGGAACAGGGGGCGAAAAACTGTTTTTT. This sequence encodes CAFGTGGEKLFF.

V gene TRBV6-6 combines with J gene TRBJ1-1; the D gene is possibly TRBD1 (5 bases). The CDR3 runs to 14 residues. V was shortened by 8 bases and J by 5 bases, with 18 bases between the two germline ends. Germline loops: CDR1 MNHNY, CDR2 SVGAGI (reference sequence). CDR3 protein: CASETWGRGTEAFF. As DNA, the CDR3 is TGTGCCAGCGAGACGTGGGGTAGGGGAACTGAAGCTTTCTTT.

The V gene is TRBV5-4, the J gene TRBJ2-5; 14 nucleotides match TRBD2. V lost 3 bases, J lost 4 bases, and 8 bases stayed unmatched. This CDR3 has 17 residues. CDR1 and CDR2 from the germline V gene are SGHNT and YYREEE (reference sequence). Written as DNA, the CDR3 is TGTGCCAGCAGCTCTGGGGGACTAGCGGGAGTGGGAGAGACCCAGTACTTC. Protein product: CASSSGGLAGVGETQYF.

The gene calls are TRBV7-8 and TRBJ2-1, with D maybe TRBD2 (6 bases). V was pared by 1 base and J by 2 bases, with 9 bases between. CDR3 length equals 15 residues. Germline V CDR1 and CDR2: SGHVS, FQNEAQ. The CDR3 loop is CASSLGDSAYNEQFF. DNA for the CDR3: TGTGCCAGCAGCTTAGGGGACTCCGCCTACAATGAGCAGTTCTTC.

The CDR3 sequence is CASSPDNYNEQFF. The CDR3 coding sequence is TGTGCCAGCAGCCCGGACAACTACAATGAGCAGTTCTTC. The rearrangement uses TRBV6-5 and TRBJ2-1; tentatively, D is TRBD1 (5 bases). In germline, CDR1 is MNHEY, CDR2 SVGAGI. The CDR3 runs 13 residues. Trimming stripped 6 bases from V and 3 bases from J, with 9 bases between.

The V call is TRBV20-1, the J call TRBJ2-7; D is undetermined. V lost 3 bases and J 4 bases, leaving 7 bases between the germline ends. Germline-derived CDR1 and CDR2 are DFQATT and SNEGSKA (reference sequence). This CDR3 comprises 11 residues. The CDR3 loop reads CSARGRYEQYF. The CDR3 coding sequence is TGCAGTGCTAGGGGTCGATACGAGCAGTACTTC.

The chain combines TRBV7-9 with TRBJ2-3, with TRBD1 matching over 9 bases. The CDR3 has 16 residues. Trimming removed 4 bases from V and 5 bases from J; junction bases left unmatched: 10. The germline gives CDR1 SEHNR, CDR2 FQNEAQ (reference sequence). Written as DNA, the CDR3 is TGTGCCAGCAGCTCTATACCGGGACAGGGCGTAGATACGCAGTATTTT. It specifies CASSSIPGQGVDTQYF. The whole variable domain, remainder taken from reference TRBV7-9 and TRBJ2-3, is DTGVSQNPRHKITKRGQNVTFRCDPISEHNRLYWYRQTLGQGPEFLTYFQNEAQLEKSRLLSDRFSAERPKGSFSTLEIQRTEQGDSAMYLCASSSIPGQGVDTQYFGPGTRLTVL.